The 31 T cell receptor beta chains below all came from one sample that was sequenced in a study of blood T cell repertoires in COVID-19. TCRdb's table, derived via immunoSEQ multiplex PCR, lists solely in-frame clones and lacks some. The sample records hundreds of thousands of clones, around 90% being singletons. Input material: peripheral blood. All receptors derive from a man in his 60s who had recovered from COVID-19.

The V call is TRBV6-2 or TRBV6-3, the J call TRBJ2-7; no definite D call. V was clipped by 6 bases and J by 0 bases, with 6 bases between them. Germline CDR1 is MNHEY and CDR2 is SVGEGT. CDR3 length equals 12 residues. CDR3 in DNA: TGTGCCAGCAGCGCGAGCTCCTACGAGCAGTACTTC. Translated, it gives CASSASSYEQYF.

This sequence joins TRBV19 and TRBJ1-5; D perhaps matches TRBD1 (6 bases). CDR1 and CDR2 from the germline V gene are LNHDA and SQIVND (reference sequence). Trimming removed 6 bases from V and 4 bases from J, with 19 bases in between. The CDR3 sequence is 16 residues long. CDR3 sequence (DNA): TGTGCCAGTAGGGAGTTCCAGGGGATGGGTAATCAGCCCCAGCATTTT. Its translation: CASREFQGMGNQPQHF.

This rearrangement joins TRBV4-1 to TRBJ2-7, with D tentatively TRBD1 (5 bases). Germline lookup yields CDR1 MGHRA and CDR2 YSYEKL. Between the trimmed V and J ends, which lost 0 bases and 4 bases, there was a span of 10 bases. This CDR3 is built from 14 residues. The CDR3 DNA sequence: TGCGCCAGCAGCCAAGAAAGGGGCACGTACGAGCAGTACTTC. It is translated as CASSQERGTYEQYF.

This clone showed up just once. The chain combines TRBV27 with TRBJ2-1; 7 nucleotides agree with TRBD2. The CDR3 is made up of 14 amino acids. Germline V gene lookup returns CDR1 MNHEY and CDR2 SMNVEV (reference sequence). Unmatched junction bases numbered 9, after V lost 6 bases and J lost 7 bases. CDR3 protein: CASREREAGNEQFF. The CDR3 nucleotides read TGTGCCAGCAGGGAGCGGGAAGCCGGGAATGAGCAGTTCTTC.

The CDR3: CASSPGQNQPQHF. DNA of the CDR3: TGTGCCAGCAGCCCAGGACAGAATCAGCCCCAGCATTTT. The chain recombines TRBV3-1 (or the pseudogene TRBV3-2) with TRBJ1-5; possible D gene TRBD1, 6 bases. Germline CDR1 and CDR2: LGHDT and YNNKEL (reference sequence). This CDR3 contains 13 residues. V lost 4 bases, J lost 4 bases, and 8 bases lay in between.

The V call is TRBV5-4, the J call TRBJ1-4; 7 bases align to TRBD1. With 2 bases clipped from V and 6 bases from J, the junction kept 4 bases outside the gene matches. Per germline, CDR1 SGHNT and CDR2 YYREEE (reference sequence). This CDR3 has 14 amino acids. The CDR3 reads CASSLRQGDEKLFF. The CDR3 DNA is TGTGCCAGCAGCTTAAGACAGGGAGATGAAAAACTGTTTTTT.

This chain connects TRBV5-6 to TRBJ2-7; D is unclear. V shed 2 bases and J shed 1 base, with 7 bases lying between them. The germline CDR1 and CDR2 sequences are SGHDT and YYEEEE. This CDR3 is 13 amino acids long. CDR3 amino acids: CASSFAVSYEQYF. CDR3 in DNA: TGTGCCAGCAGCTTCGCGGTTTCCTACGAGCAGTACTTC.

The V and J genes are TRBV29-1 and TRBJ2-1; D is unresolved. Trimming removed 7 bases at V and 3 bases at J, with 13 bases between. The CDR3 loop spans 13 amino acids. Germline assignment: CDR1 SQVTM and CDR2 ANQGSEA. The DNA for the CDR3 is TGCAGCGCGAAAGGTGAGCGCTACAATGAGCAGTTCTTC. Translated: CSAKGERYNEQFF.

The chain has TRBV5-1 and TRBJ2-3; TRBD2 agrees at 12 bases. This CDR3 has 16 residues. Germline V lookup: CDR1 SGHRS, CDR2 YFSETQ. V lost 5 bases and J lost 1; bases outside the gene matches: 5. The CDR3 spells CASRLAGGPGTDTQYF. For the CDR3, the DNA is TGCGCCAGCAGGCTAGCGGGGGGGCCGGGCACAGATACGCAGTATTTT.

This chain uses TRBV15 with TRBJ2-5; 8 bases fit TRBD2. CDR1 is LNHNV and CDR2 is YYDKDF in the germline V gene (reference sequence). The CDR3 runs 15 residues. Trimming took 3 bases from V and 0 from J; bases not matched to a gene: 3. The CDR3 protein is CATSSYSGNQETQYF. In nucleotides, the CDR3 is TGTGCCACCAGCAGCTATAGCGGGAACCAAGAGACCCAGTACTTC.

CDR3 bases: TGCAGCGTTGAGTCATGGGGGGGTAACTATGGCTACACCTTC. Translated, it gives CSVESWGGNYGYTF. This sequence joins TRBV29-1 and TRBJ1-2; D is possibly TRBD1 (5 bases). V lost 3 bases to trimming and J lost 1 base, with 12 bases between them. This CDR3 contains 14 residues. Germline CDR1 SQVTM, CDR2 ANQGSEA. Drawing the rest from reference TRBV29-1 and TRBJ1-2, the complete variable domain is SAVISQKPSRDICQRGTSLTIQCQVDSQVTMMFWYRQQPGQSLTLIATANQGSEATYESGFVIDKFPISRPNLTFSTLTVSNMSPEDSSIYLCSVESWGGNYGYTFGSGTRLTVV.

J is TRBJ2-7 and V is TRBV15; no clear D gene. Germline lookup yields CDR1 LNHNV and CDR2 YYDKDF (reference sequence). V shed 0 bases and J shed 9 bases, with 27 bases lying between them. The CDR3 contains 18 residues. The CDR3 nucleotides read TGTGCCACCAGCAGAGATCTCCCCTCCCCGGTAACCTCGTATGCGCAGTACTTC. Residues: CATSRDLPSPVTSYAQYF. Supplemented by reference TRBV15 and TRBJ2-7, the full variable domain reads DAMVIQNPRYQVTQFGKPVTLSCSQTLNHNVMYWYQQKSSQAPKLLFHYYDKDFNNEADTPDNFQSRRPNTSFCFLDIRSPGLGDTAMYLCATSRDLPSPVTSYAQYFGPGTRLTVT.

This clone has a handful of counts. The V gene is TRBV5-1, the J gene TRBJ1-1, with 7 positions matching TRBD1. J gave up 11 bases and V 4 bases, and 14 bases lay outside the gene matches. The CDR3 is 14 amino acids. Germline V gene data show CDR1 as SGHRS and CDR2 as YFSETQ. CDR3 sequence reads: CASSDLTGSVGAFF. The CDR3 nucleotides read TGCGCCAGCAGCGACCTGACAGGGTCCGTCGGGGCTTTCTTT.

The V call is TRBV18, the J call TRBJ2-4, with a weak D call TRBD1 (5 bases). The CDR3 is made up of 15 amino acids. Germline lookup yields CDR1 KGHSH and CDR2 LQKENI. V lost 3 bases and J 12 bases, leaving 21 bases between the germline ends. The CDR3 protein is CASSPVSGSKHAQYF. CDR3 nucleotides: TGTGCCAGCTCACCGGTCTCAGGGTCAAAACATGCTCAGTACTTC.

The V and J genes are TRBV6-2 or TRBV6-3 and TRBJ1-1; 8 bases match TRBD1. V lost 2 bases and J lost 1; bases outside the gene matches: 3. From germline, CDR1 is MNHEY and CDR2 SVGEGT. There are 15 residues in the CDR3. The chain's CDR3 is CASSYRTGRNTEAFF. Here the CDR3 DNA reads TGTGCCAGCAGTTACCGGACAGGGAGGAACACTGAAGCTTTCTTT.

The rearrangement uses TRBV28 and TRBJ1-2; 9 nucleotides align to TRBD1. Trimming took 4 bases from V and 6 from J; bases not matched to a gene: 6. The CDR3 runs 14 residues. CDR1 is MDHEN, CDR2 SYDVKM, per germline. The CDR3 DNA reads as TGTGCCAGCAGTTCTAATCGACAGGGGGATGGCTACACCTTC. Translation gives CASSSNRQGDGYTF.

The gene calls are TRBV7-8 and TRBJ2-7; TRBD2 matches at 11 bases. Germline V lookup: CDR1 SGHVS, CDR2 FQNEAQ. After removal of 4 bases from V and 3 bases from J, the junction contained 2 bases not matched to a gene. CDR3 size: 14 residues. This chain's CDR3 is CASSWGTSGYEQYF. The CDR3 DNA sequence: TGTGCCAGCAGCTGGGGGACTAGCGGCTACGAGCAGTACTTC.

The chain carries TRBV18 and TRBJ2-7; D is perhaps TRBD1 (6 bases). Looked up from germline, CDR1 is KGHSH and CDR2 is LQKENI. The CDR3 totals 14 residues. V shed 6 bases and J shed 2 bases, with 14 bases lying between them. CDR3 DNA sequence: TGTGCCAGCTCCGTGGGGCAGGGGACCTACGAGCAGTACTTC. The encoded protein is CASSVGQGTYEQYF.

CDR3 coding DNA: TGTGCCTGGAGTCAAAGGGGGTACAATCAGCCCCAGCATTTT. It encodes CAWSQRGYNQPQHF. The rearrangement joins TRBV30 to TRBJ1-5, with D maybe TRBD1 (6 bases). Deletions cut 2 bases from V and 3 bases from J, with 11 bases between. The CDR3 totals 14 residues. CDR1 and CDR2 from the germline V gene are GTSNPN and SVGIG (reference sequence).

The chain employs TRBV7-2 and TRBJ2-7; 8 nucleotides line up with TRBD2. V shed 7 bases and J 2 bases; nucleotides not matched to a gene: 10. The CDR3 is 15 residues long. Germline V gene sequence: CDR1 SGHTA, CDR2 FQGNSA. CDR3 bases: TGTGCCAGCACCTTCGGGACTAGATCTACCTACGAGCAGTACTTC. Translated: CASTFGTRSTYEQYF.

This clone was seen more than once but under ten times. The chain links TRBV29-1 to TRBJ1-1; D gene unclear. The CDR3 has 13 residues. V dropped 5 bases and J dropped 3 bases, with 13 bases sitting between them. Germline CDR1 and CDR2: SQVTM and ANQGSEA. The CDR3 region is CSVHIRADTEAFF. In DNA, the CDR3 is TGCAGCGTTCACATCCGAGCGGACACTGAAGCTTTCTTT.

The chain joins TRBV19 to TRBJ2-2; D is possibly TRBD2 (6 bases). The CDR3 runs to 15 residues. Germline assignment: CDR1 LNHDA and CDR2 SQIVND (reference sequence). Between the trimmed V and J ends, which lost 2 bases and 6 bases, there was a span of 13 bases. The CDR3 protein is CASSITFGGPGELFF. CDR3 in DNA: TGTGCCAGTAGTATAACTTTCGGGGGTCCCGGGGAGCTGTTTTTT.

This chain joins TRBV5-4 and TRBJ1-6; TRBD1 aligns across 9 bases. The CDR3 has 14 residues. Germline V lookup: CDR1 SGHNT, CDR2 YYREEE (reference sequence). The V segment lost 3 bases and the J segment 7 bases; nucleotides outside the gene matches: 2. CDR3 in amino acids: CASSSTGGNSPLHF. As DNA, the CDR3 is TGTGCCAGCAGCTCGACAGGGGGGAATTCACCCCTCCACTTT.

The chain joins TRBV11-2 to TRBJ1-1; perhaps TRBD1 as D (6 bases). CDR1 and CDR2 (germline): SGHAT, FQNNGV. This CDR3 has 15 amino acids. V gave up 1 base and J gave up 1 base, with 10 bases separating them. In nucleotides, the CDR3 is TGTGCCAGCAGCTTAGGCGGACAGAGGAACACTGAAGCTTTCTTT. Translated, it gives CASSLGGQRNTEAFF.

The genes are TRBV27 and TRBJ2-7; TRBD2 matches 12 bases. CDR3 length equals 16 residues. Trimming cost V 4 bases and J 1 base; bases outside gene matches: 5. Germline V gene data show CDR1 as MNHEY and CDR2 as SMNVEV (reference sequence). Here the CDR3 DNA reads TGTGCCAGCAGTTCTCAGACTAGCGGGGGATCCTACGAGCAGTACTTC. It translates to CASSSQTSGGSYEQYF.

This clone showed up just a few times. The chain uses TRBV5-6 and TRBJ1-1; TRBD1 matches 7 bases. Germline V gene data show CDR1 as SGHDT and CDR2 as YYEEEE. This CDR3 contains 14 residues. After removal of 0 bases from V and 4 bases from J, the junction contained 3 bases not matched to a gene. The CDR3 region is CASSLAGDSTEAFF. The CDR3 DNA reads as TGTGCCAGCAGCTTGGCGGGGGACAGCACTGAAGCTTTCTTT.

The rearrangement links TRBV18 to TRBJ1-2; 9 bases map to TRBD1. V was pared by 3 bases and J by 4 bases, with 3 bases of the junction left unmatched. The CDR3 has 14 amino acids. Germline V gene sequence: CDR1 KGHSH, CDR2 LQKENI. CDR3 loop: CASSPGTGIYGYTF. CDR3 nucleotides: TGTGCCAGCTCACCCGGGACAGGGATCTATGGCTACACCTTC.

V and J are TRBV28 and TRBJ1-5; 7 bases map to TRBD1. With 2 bases clipped from V and 1 base from J, the junction kept 5 bases outside the gene matches. Looked up from germline, CDR1 is MDHEN and CDR2 is SYDVKM. The CDR3 consists of 16 residues. In nucleotides, the CDR3 is TGTGCCAGCAGTTTAGTCCAGGGGGACAGCAATCAGCCCCAGCATTTT. Amino acid sequence: CASSLVQGDSNQPQHF.

This chain connects TRBV6-5 to TRBJ2-5; 9 nucleotides line up with TRBD2. With V trimmed by 8 bases and J by 3 bases, 4 bases remained unmatched. The CDR3 is 13 amino acids. From germline, CDR1 is MNHEY and CDR2 SVGAGI. The DNA for the CDR3 is TGTGCCAGCCAAAGCGGGGGGAAAGAGACCCAGTACTTC. Its translation is CASQSGGKETQYF.

The chain joins TRBV18 to TRBJ2-6; 7 bases fit TRBD2. The junction had 7 bases not matched to a gene; V was cut back by 3 bases and J by 2 bases. CDR1 is KGHSH, CDR2 LQKENI, per germline. The CDR3 contains 17 residues. The DNA for the CDR3 is TGTGCCAGCTCACCCGGGGAGGGATTGCCTGGGGCCAACGTCCTGACTTTC. Translating it yields CASSPGEGLPGANVLTF.

V and J are TRBV27 and TRBJ2-7; TRBD2 matches 11 bases. Per the germline V gene, CDR1 is MNHEY and CDR2 is SMNVEV (reference sequence). The CDR3 sequence is 17 residues long. Trimming took 2 bases from V and 2 from J; bases not matched to a gene: 8. The CDR3 bases are TGTGCCAGCAGTTTAACGCACACTAGCGGGGGCACCTACGAGCAGTACTTC. Residues: CASSLTHTSGGTYEQYF.